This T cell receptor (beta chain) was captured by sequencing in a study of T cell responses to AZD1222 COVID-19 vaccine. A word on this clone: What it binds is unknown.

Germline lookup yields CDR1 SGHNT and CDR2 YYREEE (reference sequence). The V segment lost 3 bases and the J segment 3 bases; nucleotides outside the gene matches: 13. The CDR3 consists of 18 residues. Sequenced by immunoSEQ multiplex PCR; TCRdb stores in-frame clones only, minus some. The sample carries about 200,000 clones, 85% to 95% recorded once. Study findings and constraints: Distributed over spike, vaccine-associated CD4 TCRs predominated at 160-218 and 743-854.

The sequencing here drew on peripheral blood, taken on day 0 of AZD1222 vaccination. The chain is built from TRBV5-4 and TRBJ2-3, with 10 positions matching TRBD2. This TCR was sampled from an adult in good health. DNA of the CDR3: TGTGCCAGCAGCTCCTCTAGGACTAGCGGCCTTTGGACAGATACGCAGTATTTT. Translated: CASSSSRTSGLWTDTQYF.